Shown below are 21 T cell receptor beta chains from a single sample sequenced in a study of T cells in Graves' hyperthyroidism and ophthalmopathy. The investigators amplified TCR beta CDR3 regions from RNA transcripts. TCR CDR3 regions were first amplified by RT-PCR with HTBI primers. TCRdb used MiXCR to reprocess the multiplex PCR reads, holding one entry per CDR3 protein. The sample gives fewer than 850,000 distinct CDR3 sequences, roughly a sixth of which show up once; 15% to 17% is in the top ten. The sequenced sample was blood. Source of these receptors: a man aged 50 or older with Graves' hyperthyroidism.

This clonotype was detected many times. The CDR3 DNA reads TGTGCCAGCAGCCTCGGACCGATCAATGAGCAGTTCTTC. Translating it yields CASSLGPINEQFF. The chain joins TRBV28 to TRBJ2-1, with D hard to call. V dropped 6 bases and J dropped 6 bases, with 12 bases sitting between them. The CDR3 consists of 13 residues. The germline V gene has CDR1 MDHEN and CDR2 SYDVKM.

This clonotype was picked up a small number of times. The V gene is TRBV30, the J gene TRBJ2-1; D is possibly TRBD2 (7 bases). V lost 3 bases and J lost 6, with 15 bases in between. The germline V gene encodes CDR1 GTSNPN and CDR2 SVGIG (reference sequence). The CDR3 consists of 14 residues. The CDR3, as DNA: TGTGCCTGGAGCATCGGGGGAGGGGGCAATGAGCAGTTCTTC. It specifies CAWSIGGGGNEQFF.

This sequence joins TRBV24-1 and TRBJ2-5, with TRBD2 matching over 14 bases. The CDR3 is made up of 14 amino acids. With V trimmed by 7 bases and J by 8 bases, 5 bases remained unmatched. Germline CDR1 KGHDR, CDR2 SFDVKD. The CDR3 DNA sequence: TGTGCCACCAGCCCCGGGACTAGCGGGAGTACCCAGTACTTC. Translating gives CATSPGTSGSTQYF.

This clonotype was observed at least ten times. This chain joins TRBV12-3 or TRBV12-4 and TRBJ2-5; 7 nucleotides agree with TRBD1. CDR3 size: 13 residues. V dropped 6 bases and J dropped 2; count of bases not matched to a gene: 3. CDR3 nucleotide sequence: TGTGCCAGCAGAACAGGGGAGCAAGAGACCCAGTACTTC. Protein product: CASRTGEQETQYF.

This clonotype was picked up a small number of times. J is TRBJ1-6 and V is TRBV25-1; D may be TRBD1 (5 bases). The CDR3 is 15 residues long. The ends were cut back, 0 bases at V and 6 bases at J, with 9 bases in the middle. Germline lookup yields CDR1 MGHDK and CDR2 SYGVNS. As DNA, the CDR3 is TGTGCCAGCAGTGAATATGCTCAGGGTAATTCACCCCTCCACTTT. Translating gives CASSEYAQGNSPLHF.

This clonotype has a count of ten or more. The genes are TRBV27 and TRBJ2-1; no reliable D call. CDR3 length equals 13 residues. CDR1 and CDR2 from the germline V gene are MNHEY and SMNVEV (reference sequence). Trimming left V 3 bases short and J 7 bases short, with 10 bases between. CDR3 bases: TGTGCCAGCAGTTTCGTCTCGGCAAATGAGCAGTTCTTC. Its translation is CASSFVSANEQFF.

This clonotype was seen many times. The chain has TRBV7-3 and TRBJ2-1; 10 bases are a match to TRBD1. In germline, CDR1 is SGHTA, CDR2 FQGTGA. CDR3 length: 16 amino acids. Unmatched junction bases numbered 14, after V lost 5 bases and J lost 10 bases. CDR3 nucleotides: TGTGCCAGCAGCAAGACCGGGACAGGGGTCCTTGAAGAGCAGTTCTTC. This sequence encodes CASSKTGTGVLEEQFF.

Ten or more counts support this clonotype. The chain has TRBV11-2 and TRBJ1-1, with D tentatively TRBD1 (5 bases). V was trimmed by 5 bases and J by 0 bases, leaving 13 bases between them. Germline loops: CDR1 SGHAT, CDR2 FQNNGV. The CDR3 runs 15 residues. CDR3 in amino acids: CASSPPGGVNTEAFF. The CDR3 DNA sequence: TGTGCCAGCAGCCCGCCTGGGGGGGTGAACACTGAAGCTTTCTTT.

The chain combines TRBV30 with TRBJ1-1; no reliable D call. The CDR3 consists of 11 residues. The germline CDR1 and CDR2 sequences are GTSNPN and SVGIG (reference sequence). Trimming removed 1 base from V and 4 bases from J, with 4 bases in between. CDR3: CAWSGFTEAFF. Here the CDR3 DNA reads TGTGCCTGGAGTGGGTTCACTGAAGCTTTCTTT.

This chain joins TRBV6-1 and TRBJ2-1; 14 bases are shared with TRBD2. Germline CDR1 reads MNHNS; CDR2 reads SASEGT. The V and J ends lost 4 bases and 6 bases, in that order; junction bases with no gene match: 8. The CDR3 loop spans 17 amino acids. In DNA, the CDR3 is TGTGCCAGCAGTGGACTAGCGGGAGGGCCAGGCATCAATGAGCAGTTCTTC. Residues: CASSGLAGGPGINEQFF.

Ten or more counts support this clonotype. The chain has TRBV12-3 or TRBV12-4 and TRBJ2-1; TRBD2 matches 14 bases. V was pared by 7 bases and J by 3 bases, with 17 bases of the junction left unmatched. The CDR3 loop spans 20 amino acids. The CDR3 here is CASTLSRGLAGVVVYNEQFF. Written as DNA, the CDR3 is TGTGCCAGCACTCTATCGAGGGGACTAGCGGGAGTGGTAGTCTACAATGAGCAGTTCTTC.

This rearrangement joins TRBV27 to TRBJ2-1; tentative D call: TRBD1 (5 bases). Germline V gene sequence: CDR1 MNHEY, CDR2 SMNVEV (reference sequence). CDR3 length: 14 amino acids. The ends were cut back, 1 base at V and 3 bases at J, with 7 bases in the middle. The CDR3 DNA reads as TGTGCCAGCAGTTTATTGGACAACTACAATGAGCAGTTCTTC. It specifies CASSLLDNYNEQFF.

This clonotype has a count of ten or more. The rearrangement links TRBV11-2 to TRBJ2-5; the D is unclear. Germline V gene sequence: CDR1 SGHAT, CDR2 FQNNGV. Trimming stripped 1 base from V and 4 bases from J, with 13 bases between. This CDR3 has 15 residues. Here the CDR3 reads CASSLGFLGRETQYF. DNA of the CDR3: TGTGCCAGCAGCTTAGGCTTCCTGGGAAGAGAGACCCAGTACTTC.

The CDR3 reads CASSLAAGGADEQFF. The DNA of the CDR3 is TGTGCCAGCAGCTTAGCAGCGGGAGGGGCCGATGAGCAGTTCTTC. The V call is TRBV11-2, the J call TRBJ2-1, with TRBD2 identical over 10 bases. With 1 base clipped from V and 8 bases from J, the junction kept 5 bases outside the gene matches. The germline gives CDR1 SGHAT, CDR2 FQNNGV. The CDR3 has 15 amino acids.

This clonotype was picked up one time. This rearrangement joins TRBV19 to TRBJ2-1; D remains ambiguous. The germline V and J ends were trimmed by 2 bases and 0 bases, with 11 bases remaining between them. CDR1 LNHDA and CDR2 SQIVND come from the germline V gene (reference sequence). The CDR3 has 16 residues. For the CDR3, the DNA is TGTGCCAGTAGTATATACAGCCAGAGCTCCTACAATGAGCAGTTCTTC. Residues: CASSIYSQSSYNEQFF.

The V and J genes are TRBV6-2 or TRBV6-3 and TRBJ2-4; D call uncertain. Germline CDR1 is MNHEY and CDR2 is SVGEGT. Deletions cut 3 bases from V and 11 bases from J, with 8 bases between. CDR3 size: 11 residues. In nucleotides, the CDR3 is TGTGCCAGCAGTTATGACGAGGTTCAGTACTTC. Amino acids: CASSYDEVQYF.

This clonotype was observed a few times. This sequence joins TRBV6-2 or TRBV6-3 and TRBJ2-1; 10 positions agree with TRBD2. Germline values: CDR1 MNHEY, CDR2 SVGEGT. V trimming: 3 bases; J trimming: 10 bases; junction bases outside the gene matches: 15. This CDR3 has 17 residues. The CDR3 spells CASSYIPSGGDWGEQFF. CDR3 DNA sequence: TGTGCCAGCAGTTATATACCTAGCGGGGGAGACTGGGGAGAGCAGTTCTTC.

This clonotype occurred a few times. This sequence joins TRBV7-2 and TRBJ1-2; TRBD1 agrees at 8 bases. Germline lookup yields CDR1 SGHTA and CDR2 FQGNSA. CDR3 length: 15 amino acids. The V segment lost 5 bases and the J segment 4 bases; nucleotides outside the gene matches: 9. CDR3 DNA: TGTGCCAGCAGCAGACCTTGGGACAGGAGCTATGGCTACACCTTC. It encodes CASSRPWDRSYGYTF.

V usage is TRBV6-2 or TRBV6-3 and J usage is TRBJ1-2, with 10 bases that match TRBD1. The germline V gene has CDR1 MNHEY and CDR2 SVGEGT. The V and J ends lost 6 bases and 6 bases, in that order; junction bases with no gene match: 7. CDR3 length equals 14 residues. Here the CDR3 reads CASRSPGQGNGYTF. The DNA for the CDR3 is TGTGCCAGCAGATCTCCGGGACAGGGGAATGGCTACACCTTC.

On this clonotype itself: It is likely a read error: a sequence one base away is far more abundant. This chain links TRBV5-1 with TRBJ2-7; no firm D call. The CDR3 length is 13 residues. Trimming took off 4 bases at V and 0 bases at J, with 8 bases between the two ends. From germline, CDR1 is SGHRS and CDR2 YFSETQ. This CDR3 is CASSMESSYEQYF. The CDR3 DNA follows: TGCGCCAGCAGCATGGAGAGCTCCTACGAGCAGTACTTC.

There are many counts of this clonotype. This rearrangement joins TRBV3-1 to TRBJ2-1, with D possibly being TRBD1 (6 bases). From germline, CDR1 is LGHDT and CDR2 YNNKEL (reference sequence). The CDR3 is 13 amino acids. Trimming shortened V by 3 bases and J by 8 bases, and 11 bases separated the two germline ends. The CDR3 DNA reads TGTGCCAGCAGCCAGGCAGGGGTCGATGAGCAGTTCTTC. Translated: CASSQAGVDEQFF.